These 13 T cell receptor beta chains came from one sample sequenced in a study of cytomegalovirus exposure and HLA in healthy donors (TCRdb year 2017). The protocol used for the library was the immunoSEQ multiplex PCR assay. For the multiplex PCR, a mixture combining 60 forward primers for TCR Vbeta segments and 13 reverse primers for TCR Jbeta segments was used. Entries here come from immuneACCESS through TCRdb and include only in-frame sequences with V and J called. Some clones fail to appear in such tables; in the studies checked, an unresolved V gene covers under half of the shortfall, and the cause of the remainder is unknown. In all, the sample holds some 170,000 clones, and around four fifths of those were seen once. Together, the top ten hold 3% to 4.5% of the sample. Sequencing was done on a sample of PBMCs. The receptors were sampled from a woman aged 55-75 years in good health and CMV-seropositive.

V usage is TRBV7-9 and J usage is TRBJ2-3; 8 bases fit TRBD2. V lost 3 bases, J lost 2 bases, and 1 base stayed unmatched. The CDR3 covers 14 residues. The germline CDR1 and CDR2 sequences are SEHNR and FQNEAQ (reference sequence). In DNA, the CDR3 is TGTGCCAGCAGCTTTAGCGGGGCCACAGATACGCAGTATTTT. Translating it yields CASSFSGATDTQYF.

The chain is built from TRBV7-2 and TRBJ2-7, with TRBD1 identical over 7 bases. The J segment lost 3 bases and the V segment lost 6 bases, leaving 8 bases of the junction unmatched. This CDR3 is 14 amino acids long. Germline V CDR1 and CDR2: SGHTA, FQGNSA. The CDR3 sequence is CASSYGDSYYEQYF. CDR3 sequence (DNA): TGTGCCAGCAGTTATGGGGACAGTTACTACGAGCAGTACTTC. Drawing the rest from reference TRBV7-2 and TRBJ2-7, the complete variable domain is GAGVSQSPSNKVTEKGKDVELRCDPISGHTALYWYRQSLGQGLEFLIYFQGNSAPDKSGLPSDRFSAERTGGSVSTLTIQRTQQEDSAVYLCASSYGDSYYEQYFGPGTRLTVT.

This chain uses TRBV7-2 with TRBJ2-1; D is undetermined. The CDR3 consists of 13 residues. V was cut by 0 bases and J by 4 bases, with 4 bases left in between. Germline CDR1 is SGHTA and CDR2 is FQGNSA. CDR3 nucleotides: TGTGCCAGCAGCTTAGCACAGTACAATGAGCAGTTCTTC. Its protein product is CASSLAQYNEQFF. Supplemented by reference TRBV7-2 and TRBJ2-1, the full variable domain reads GAGVSQSPSNKVTEKGKDVELRCDPISGHTALYWYRQSLGQGLEFLIYFQGNSAPDKSGLPSDRFSAERTGGSVSTLTIQRTQQEDSAVYLCASSLAQYNEQFFGPGTRLTVL.

This clone has only a few counts. This chain uses TRBV7-9 with TRBJ1-3, with unresolved D. The CDR3 runs to 15 residues. Trimming removed 1 base at V and 6 bases at J, with 13 bases between. Germline V gene data show CDR1 as SEHNR and CDR2 as FQNEAQ (reference sequence). The CDR3 here is CASSLGGGILNTIYF. The CDR3 nucleotides read TGTGCCAGCAGCTTAGGAGGCGGCATTTTAAACACCATATATTTT.

This chain links TRBV29-1 with TRBJ2-1; D uncertain. The length of the CDR3 is 13 residues. V was shortened by 6 bases and J by 8 bases, with 17 bases between the two germline ends. Per the germline V gene, CDR1 is SQVTM and CDR2 is ANQGSEA. CDR3 in amino acids: CSVKTQSQYEQFF. CDR3 nucleotide sequence: TGCAGCGTGAAGACTCAATCCCAGTATGAGCAGTTCTTC.

The chain carries TRBV9 and TRBJ1-4, with D tentatively TRBD1 (5 bases). The CDR3 is made up of 14 amino acids. Trimming took 3 bases from V and 2 from J, leaving 8 bases between them. Germline CDR1 reads SGDLS; CDR2 reads YYNGEE. As DNA, the CDR3 is TGTGCCAGCAGCGGCGGGACTACTAATGAAAAACTGTTTTTT. Amino acid sequence: CASSGGTTNEKLFF.

This clone was recorded a few times. The chain uses TRBV27 and TRBJ2-1; 10 bases align to TRBD1. In germline, CDR1 is MNHEY, CDR2 SMNVEV (reference sequence). Trimming at V came to 7 bases and at J to 3 bases, leaving 6 bases not matched to a gene. This CDR3 spans 15 amino acids. The CDR3 DNA reads TGTGCCAGCACCCGGAGGACAGGGGGCTACAATGAGCAGTTCTTC. Protein product: CASTRRTGGYNEQFF.

The chain links TRBV5-5 to TRBJ2-7; TRBD1 is a possible D gene (6 bases). The CDR3 is made up of 14 amino acids. V was cut by 4 bases and J by 3 bases, with 14 bases left in between. CDR1 is SGHKS, CDR2 YYEKEE, per germline (reference sequence). The CDR3 bases are TGTGCCAGCAGCCCATCAGGACAGCTCTACGAGCAGTACTTC. Amino acid sequence: CASSPSGQLYEQYF.

The chain links TRBV7-2 to TRBJ2-7; the match to TRBD2 covers 10 bases. CDR1 is SGHTA, CDR2 FQGNSA, per germline. Trimming removed 1 base from V and 2 bases from J; junction bases left unmatched: 2. CDR3 length: 15 residues. CDR3 in amino acids: CASSLVTSGTYEQYF. The CDR3 DNA sequence: TGTGCCAGCAGCTTAGTAACTAGCGGGACCTACGAGCAGTACTTC.

V usage is TRBV5-1 and J usage is TRBJ2-5; 7 nucleotides line up with TRBD2. From germline, CDR1 is SGHRS and CDR2 YFSETQ. This CDR3 spans 15 amino acids. V was clipped by 0 bases and J by 1 base; unmatched bases: 3. The CDR3 protein is CASSLVSGGQETQYF. In DNA, the CDR3 is TGCGCCAGCAGCTTGGTATCGGGGGGCCAAGAGACCCAGTACTTC.

The chain has TRBV2 and TRBJ2-6; D is perhaps TRBD2 (6 bases). The CDR3 has 16 residues. Between the trimmed V and J ends, which lost 6 bases and 0 bases, there was a span of 12 bases. Germline lookup yields CDR1 SNHLY and CDR2 FYNNEI. The CDR3 nucleotides read TGTGCCAGCAGCCTAAGCGGGTACTCTGGGGCCAACGTCCTGACTTTC. Translation: CASSLSGYSGANVLTF.

This clone was seen only a few times. The chain has TRBV19 and TRBJ1-5, with 8 bases fitting TRBD1. V trimming: 4 bases; J trimming: 7 bases; junction bases outside the gene matches: 18. The CDR3 has 18 residues. Germline V lookup: CDR1 LNHDA, CDR2 SQIVND (reference sequence). The CDR3 spells CASSNGGQVLPIGQPQHF. The DNA of the CDR3 is TGTGCCAGTAGTAACGGGGGACAGGTGCTGCCAATTGGCCAGCCCCAGCATTTT.

The chain links TRBV5-1 to TRBJ2-7, with D maybe TRBD1 (5 bases). CDR3 length: 12 residues. CDR1 and CDR2 (germline): SGHRS, YFSETQ. Trimming left V 2 bases short and J 5 bases short, with 8 bases between. The CDR3: CASSFLGDEQYF. The CDR3 region has the DNA TGCGCCAGCAGCTTCTTAGGGGACGAGCAGTACTTC.